A selection of T cell receptor beta chains follows, all from one sample in a study of blood T cell repertoires in COVID-19. Only in-frame clones appear in the TCRdb table, and some are missing; sequencing was by immunoSEQ multiplex PCR. Here the sample spans roughly 200,000 clones, approximately 80% being singletons. The sample consisted of peripheral blood. The receptor source for this set is a human donor in a cohort sampled during active COVID-19. The conserved cysteine and the conserved F or W are not part of the CDR3 here. A D gene is named only where the DNA matches it firmly. Clone size, where shown, is once, few, many, or a class for clones that have expanded.

>.|TRBJ2-2|TRBV11-3|.
ASSPVGARTGELF
>TRBD1|TRBJ1-2|TRBV19|.
ASTIGGPSGYT
>TRBD1|TRBJ1-1|TRBV7-9|.
ASSTGGDTEAF
>.|TRBJ2-2|TRBV6-4|.
ASSAVQGNTGELF
>TRBD2|TRBJ2-3|TRBV19|.
ASSTRTSGGPDTQY
>.|TRBJ1-1|TRBV7-9|.
ASSLPGRTEAF
>.|TRBJ1-1|TRBV12-5|.
ASGLGRGAEAF
>TRBD2|TRBJ2-1|TRBV7-2|.
ASSPVRLAGVHEQF
>.|TRBJ1-1|TRBV19|.
ASSTTANTEAF
>.|TRBJ1-1|TRBV27|.
ASSLSGDGTEAF
>TRBD1|TRBJ2-5|TRBV29-1|.
SVDSSRGRETQY
>TRBD2|TRBJ2-1|TRBV3-1/TRBV3-2|once
ASSQDLGLGGNEQF
>.|TRBJ1-1|TRBV7-9|.
ASSFTQGTEAF
>TRBD1|TRBJ2-3|TRBV10-3|many
AISESRQGDTQY
>TRBD1|TRBJ1-1|TRBV7-2|.
ASSFQTGGNTEAF
>.|TRBJ2-2|TRBV24-1|.
ATSTPGITGELF
>.|TRBJ2-5|TRBV18|.
ASSGGIQETQY
>.|TRBJ2-5|TRBV19|.
ASSSTGSRTQY
>.|TRBJ1-5|TRBV7-2|.
ASSLSGGNQPQH
>.|TRBJ1-2|TRBV3-1/TRBV3-2|.
ASSRGQINYGYT
>TRBD1|TRBJ2-2|TRBV28|.
ASSSGQGVGTGELF
>.|TRBJ2-5|TRBV30|.
AWSRGVVGETQY
>TRBD1|TRBJ2-5|TRBV4-1|.
ASKGTDQETQY
>.|TRBJ2-4|TRBV13|.
ASSARQRLAKNIQY
>.|TRBJ1-1|TRBV15|.
ATSRGQGTEAF
>.|TRBJ2-3|TRBV10-3|.
AISPHTDTQY
>.|TRBJ2-2|TRBV18|.
ASSPEQGSATGELF
>.|TRBJ1-2|TRBV15|.
ATSRERQAKNT
>.|TRBJ2-3|TRBV11-2|once
ASSLWSSADTQY
>.|TRBJ1-1|TRBV6-5|.
ASSYSKGGWDTEAF
>.|TRBJ2-3|TRBV7-9|.
ASSFRDTQY
>TRBD2|TRBJ2-5|TRBV5-1|.
ASSLYPLAGAETQY
>TRBD1|TRBJ2-5|TRBV3-1/TRBV3-2|.
ASSHRTGSQETQY
>TRBD1|TRBJ1-2|TRBV10-3|.
AIRDSTINGYT
>TRBD2|TRBJ2-3|TRBV20-1|.
SASLAGADTQY
>TRBD2|TRBJ2-3|TRBV6-4|.
ASSGLAGGSDTQY
>.|TRBJ2-7|TRBV29-1|.
SGILASSYEQY
>.|TRBJ1-6|TRBV7-8|few
ASSLGSVNSPLH
>TRBD1|TRBJ2-5|TRBV6-6|.
ASSYGQGGETQY
>.|TRBJ1-5|TRBV6-5|few
ASGKGDQPQH
>TRBD1|TRBJ1-2|TRBV6-6|.
ASSETGNYGYT
>.|TRBJ1-5|TRBV19|medium-sized
ASSIRGRRGNQPQH
>TRBD1|TRBJ2-2|TRBV4-1|once
ASSQETPDGQGSSGELF
>.|TRBJ1-5|TRBV2|.
ASSVTGGGHSNQPQH
>TRBD1|TRBJ1-6|TRBV19|once
ASSIRRPGGESPLH
>TRBD1|TRBJ1-4|TRBV19|.
ASAGTGSEKLF
>TRBD1|TRBJ2-7|TRBV5-1|.
ASSPRTGGYEQY
>TRBD1|TRBJ1-1|TRBV18|.
ASSSAQGGTEAF
>.|TRBJ1-1|TRBV5-1|.
ASTKQGNTEAF
>.|TRBJ2-3|TRBV6-5|.
ASTPRPGIPDTQY
>TRBD2|TRBJ2-7|TRBV5-1|.
ASSPSGSYEQY
>.|TRBJ2-3|TRBV7-3|.
ASSPNDGSTQY
>.|TRBJ2-3|TRBV9|.
ASSVGWGGTLHTQY
>.|TRBJ1-3|TRBV3-1/TRBV3-2|once
ASSRGTLTGNTIY
>TRBD1|TRBJ2-5|TRBV2|.
ASRGRGRWQETQY